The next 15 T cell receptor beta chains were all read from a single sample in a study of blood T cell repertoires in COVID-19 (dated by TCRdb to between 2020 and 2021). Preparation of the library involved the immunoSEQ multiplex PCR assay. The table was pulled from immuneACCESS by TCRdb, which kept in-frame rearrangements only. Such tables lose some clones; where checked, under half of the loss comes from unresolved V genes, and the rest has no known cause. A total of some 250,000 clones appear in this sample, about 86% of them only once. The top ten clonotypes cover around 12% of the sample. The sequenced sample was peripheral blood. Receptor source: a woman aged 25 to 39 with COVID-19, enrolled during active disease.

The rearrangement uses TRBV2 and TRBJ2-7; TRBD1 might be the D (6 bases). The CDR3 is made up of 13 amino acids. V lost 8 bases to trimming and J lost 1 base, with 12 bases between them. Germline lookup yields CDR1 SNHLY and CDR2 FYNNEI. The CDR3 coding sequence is TGTGCCAGCGTAGGACAGTTATCCTACGAGCAGTACTTC. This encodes CASVGQLSYEQYF.

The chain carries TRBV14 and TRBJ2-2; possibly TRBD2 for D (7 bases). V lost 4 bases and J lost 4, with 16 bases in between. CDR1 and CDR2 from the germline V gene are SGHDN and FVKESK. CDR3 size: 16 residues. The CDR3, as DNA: TGTGCCAGCAGCCTACTACGAGGGGGGGCCACCGGGGAGCTGTTTTTT. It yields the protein CASSLLRGGATGELFF. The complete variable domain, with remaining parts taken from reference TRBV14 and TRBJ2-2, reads EAGVTQFPSHSVIEKGQTVTLRCDPISGHDNLYWYRRVMGKEIKFLLHFVKESKQDESGMPNNRFLAERTGGTYSTLKVQPAELEDSGVYFCASSLLRGGATGELFFGEGSRLTVL.

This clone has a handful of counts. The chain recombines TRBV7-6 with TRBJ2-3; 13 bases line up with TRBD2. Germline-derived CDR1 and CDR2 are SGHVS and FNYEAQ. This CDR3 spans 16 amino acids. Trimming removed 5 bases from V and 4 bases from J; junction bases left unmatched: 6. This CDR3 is CASSERTSGGSDTQYF. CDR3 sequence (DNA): TGTGCCAGCAGCGAGCGGACTAGCGGGGGTTCAGATACGCAGTATTTT.

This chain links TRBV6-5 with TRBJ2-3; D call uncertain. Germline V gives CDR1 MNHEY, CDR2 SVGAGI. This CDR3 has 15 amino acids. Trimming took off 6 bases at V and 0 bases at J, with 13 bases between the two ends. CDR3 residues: CASRGSPGSTDTQYF. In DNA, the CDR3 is TGTGCCAGCAGGGGTTCCCCGGGTAGCACAGATACGCAGTATTTT.

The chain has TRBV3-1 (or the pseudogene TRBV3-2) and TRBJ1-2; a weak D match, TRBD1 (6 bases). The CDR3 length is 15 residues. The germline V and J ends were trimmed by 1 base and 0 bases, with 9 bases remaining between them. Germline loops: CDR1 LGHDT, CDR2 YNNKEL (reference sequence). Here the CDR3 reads CASSQGQAPNYGYTF. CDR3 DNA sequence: TGTGCCAGCAGCCAAGGACAGGCGCCTAACTATGGCTACACCTTC.

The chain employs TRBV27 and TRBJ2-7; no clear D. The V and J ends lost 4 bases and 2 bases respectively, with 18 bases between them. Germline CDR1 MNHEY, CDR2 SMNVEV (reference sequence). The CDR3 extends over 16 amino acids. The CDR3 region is CASSSRPLRVPYEQYF. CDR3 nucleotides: TGTGCCAGCAGTTCCCGTCCCCTCCGAGTCCCCTACGAGCAGTACTTC.

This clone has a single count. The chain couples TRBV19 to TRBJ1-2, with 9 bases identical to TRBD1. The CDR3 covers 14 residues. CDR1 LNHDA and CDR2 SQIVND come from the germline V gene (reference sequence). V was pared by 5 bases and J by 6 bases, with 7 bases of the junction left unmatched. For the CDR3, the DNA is TGTGCCAGTAGTTCCGGGACAGGGTTGAATGGCTACACCTTC. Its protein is CASSSGTGLNGYTF.

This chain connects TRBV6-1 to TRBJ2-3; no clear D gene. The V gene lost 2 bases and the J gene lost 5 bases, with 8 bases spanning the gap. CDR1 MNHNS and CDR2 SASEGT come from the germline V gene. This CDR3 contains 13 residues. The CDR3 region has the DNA TGTGCCAGCAGTGAATGGGCCGGAGATACGCAGTATTTT. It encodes CASSEWAGDTQYF.

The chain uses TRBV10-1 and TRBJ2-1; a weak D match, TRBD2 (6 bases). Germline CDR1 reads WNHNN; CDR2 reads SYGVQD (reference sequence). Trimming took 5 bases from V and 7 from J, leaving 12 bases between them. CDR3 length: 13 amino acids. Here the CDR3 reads CASSPTLANEQFF. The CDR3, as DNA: TGCGCCAGCAGTCCTACCCTAGCGAATGAGCAGTTCTTC.

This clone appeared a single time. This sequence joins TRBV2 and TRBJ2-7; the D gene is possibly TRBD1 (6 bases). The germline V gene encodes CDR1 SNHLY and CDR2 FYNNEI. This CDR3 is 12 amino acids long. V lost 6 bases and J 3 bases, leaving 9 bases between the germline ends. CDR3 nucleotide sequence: TGTGCCAGCAGGGGGACAAACTACGAGCAGTACTTC. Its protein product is CASRGTNYEQYF.

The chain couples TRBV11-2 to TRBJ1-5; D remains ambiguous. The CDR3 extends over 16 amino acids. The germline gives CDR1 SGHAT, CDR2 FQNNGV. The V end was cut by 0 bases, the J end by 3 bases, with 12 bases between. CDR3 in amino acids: CASSLDSRQPNQPQHF. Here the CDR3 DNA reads TGTGCCAGCAGCTTAGATTCGAGGCAGCCCAATCAGCCCCAGCATTTT.

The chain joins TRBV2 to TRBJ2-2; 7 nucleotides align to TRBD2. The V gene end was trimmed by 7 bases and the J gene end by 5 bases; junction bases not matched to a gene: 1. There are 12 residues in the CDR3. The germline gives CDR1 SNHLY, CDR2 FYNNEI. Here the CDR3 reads CASKGGTGELFF. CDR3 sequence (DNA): TGTGCCAGCAAGGGAGGGACCGGGGAGCTGTTTTTT.

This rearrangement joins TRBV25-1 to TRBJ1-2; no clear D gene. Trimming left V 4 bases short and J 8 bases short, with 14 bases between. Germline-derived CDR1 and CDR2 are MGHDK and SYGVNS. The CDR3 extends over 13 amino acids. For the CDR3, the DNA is TGTGCCAGCAGTGCAGGTTATTCGGAAGGCTACACCTTC. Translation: CASSAGYSEGYTF.

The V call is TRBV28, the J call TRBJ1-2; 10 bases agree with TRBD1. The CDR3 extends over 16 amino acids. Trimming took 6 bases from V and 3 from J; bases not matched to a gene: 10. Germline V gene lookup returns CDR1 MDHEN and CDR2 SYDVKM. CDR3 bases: TGTGCCAGCAGCTCGCCCGGGACAGGGGTTCACTATGGCTACACCTTC. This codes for CASSSPGTGVHYGYTF.

CDR3 nucleotides: TGTGCCACCAGTGATTTGGGCCTCAATGAGCAGTTCTTC. It translates to CATSDLGLNEQFF. The V call is TRBV24-1, the J call TRBJ2-1; D call uncertain. Trimming took off 0 bases at V and 6 bases at J, with 5 bases between the two ends. CDR1 and CDR2 from the germline V gene are KGHDR and SFDVKD. CDR3 length equals 13 residues.